The entry below describes one T cell receptor beta chain. Its cognate antigen is unknown. The entirety of the isolated RNA underwent reverse transcription, so expressed TCRB transcripts were sequenced. The assay was immunoSEQ multiplex PCR, and TCRdb's table has in-frame clones only and misses some. The table records around 53,000 clones, 60% to 70% of them present only once. The data belong to a study of beta chain features in type 1 diabetes. Findings of the study overall: Researchers report that Type 1 diabetes patients had moderately but significantly shorter TCRB CDR3s across all four CD4+ subsets.

The CDR3 is made up of 14 amino acids. Germline V gives CDR1 SQVTM, CDR2 ANQGSEA. V trimming: 3 bases; J trimming: 6 bases; junction bases outside the gene matches: 1. Sequenced material: stem cell memory CD4+ T cells from blood. V usage is TRBV29-1 and J usage is TRBJ2-1; 14 bases agree with TRBD2. The TCR was taken from a woman aged 25 to 39 with type 1 diabetes. CDR3: CSVDGTSGSNEQFF. CDR3 bases: TGCAGCGTTGACGGGACTAGCGGGAGCAATGAGCAGTTCTTC.